What follows are 19 T cell receptor beta chains derived from one specimen sequenced in a study of blood T cells in healthy people across ages. Alongside a J-beta primer mix, a sample-barcoded 5' primer served in a second PCR lasting roughly 7 to 11 cycles. MiXCR was run by TCRdb on the 5' RACE reads, yielding one entry per CDR3 protein. The sample holds some 1,800,000 distinct CDR3 sequences, 35% to 50% seen once. Sequenced sample: blood. These receptors originate from a human donor in good health.

The rearrangement uses TRBV7-2 and TRBJ2-7; D call uncertain. Germline CDR1 is SGHTA and CDR2 is FQGNSA. CDR3 size: 16 residues. Deletions cut 0 bases from V and 0 bases from J, with 12 bases between. DNA of the CDR3: TGTGCCAGCAGCTTAGCCCTCGATAGGAGCTCCTACGAGCAGTACTTC. It codes for CASSLALDRSSYEQYF.

The V and J genes are TRBV12-3 or TRBV12-4 and TRBJ1-2, with D possibly TRBD1 on 5 matching bases. V lost 5 bases, J lost 3 bases, and 10 bases lay in between. The CDR3 has 13 amino acids. The CDR3 sequence is CASSEDTYYGYTF. Here the CDR3 DNA reads TGTGCCAGCAGTGAGGACACCTACTATGGCTACACCTTC.

This clonotype was counted a few times. The gene calls are TRBV7-2 and TRBJ2-7, with TRBD1 matching 9 bases. Trimming cost V 5 bases and J 6 bases; bases outside gene matches: 8. Germline CDR1 is SGHTA and CDR2 is FQGNSA. The length of the CDR3 is 14 residues. The CDR3 loop is CASSPGQGLVEQYF. The DNA of the CDR3 is TGTGCCAGCAGCCCGGGACAGGGATTGGTCGAGCAGTACTTC.

The sample holds a few counts of this clonotype. V usage is TRBV27 and J usage is TRBJ2-4; D is possibly TRBD2 (5 bases). The CDR3 runs to 16 residues. The germline gives CDR1 MNHEY, CDR2 SMNVEV (reference sequence). V dropped 3 bases and J dropped 13 bases, with 25 bases sitting between them. The CDR3 reads CASSLYQMGRLEEQYF. Here the CDR3 DNA reads TGTGCCAGCAGTTTGTATCAGATGGGCCGCTTGGAGGAGCAGTACTTC.

The table lists this clonotype with many counts. This chain links TRBV9 with TRBJ2-7, with a tentative D call TRBD1 (6 bases). Germline V CDR1 and CDR2: SGDLS, YYNGEE. Trimming took off 0 bases at V and 0 bases at J, with 10 bases between the two ends. This CDR3 region has 15 residues. CDR3 sequence (DNA): TGTGCCAGCAGCGTAGGACAGGTTAGCTCCTACGAGCAGTACTTC. Protein sequence: CASSVGQVSSYEQYF.

The table lists this clonotype with a few counts. CDR3: CASSYSWYNEQFF. The CDR3 DNA is TGTGCCAGCAGTTACTCGTGGTACAATGAGCAGTTCTTC. The chain couples TRBV6-2 or TRBV6-3 to TRBJ2-1, with D unresolved. CDR1 and CDR2 (germline): MNHEY, SVGEGT. V was cut by 0 bases and J by 4 bases, with 4 bases left in between. The CDR3 covers 13 residues.

A few counts support this clonotype. The V and J genes are TRBV6-1 and TRBJ2-3; TRBD1 might be the D (6 bases). The V end was cut by 5 bases, the J end by 4 bases, with 16 bases between. This CDR3 is 15 amino acids long. Per germline, CDR1 MNHNS and CDR2 SASEGT. Here the CDR3 reads CASSPDRMGSDTQYF. Written as DNA, the CDR3 is TGTGCCAGCAGTCCAGACAGGATGGGCTCAGATACGCAGTATTTT.

Only a few counts were recorded for this clonotype. The rearrangement links TRBV7-2 to TRBJ2-3, with 13 bases matching TRBD2. The CDR3 covers 16 residues. Germline trimming cut 8 bases from V and 4 bases from J; bases unmatched to any gene: 9. In germline, CDR1 is SGHTA, CDR2 FQGNSA. In DNA form, the CDR3 reads TGTGCCAGCTCACCCCGACTAGCGGGGGGCCCAGATACGCAGTATTTT. This codes for CASSPRLAGGPDTQYF.

The chain couples TRBV6-6 to TRBJ1-5; D may be TRBD1 (5 bases). This CDR3 has 16 residues. The ends were cut back, 2 bases at V and 5 bases at J, with 16 bases in the middle. Germline lookup yields CDR1 MNHNY and CDR2 SVGAGI (reference sequence). CDR3: CASSYIGWGEDQPQHF. The CDR3 nucleotides are TGTGCCAGCAGTTACATAGGATGGGGGGAAGATCAGCCCCAGCATTTT.

This clonotype was seen repeatedly, ten times or more. The chain couples TRBV4-3 to TRBJ2-5; D uncertain. Trimming removed 0 bases at V and 4 bases at J, with 12 bases between. The CDR3 is 15 residues long. Germline V gene data show CDR1 as LGHNA and CDR2 as YSLEER. CDR3 DNA: TGCGCCAGCAGCCAAGATTGGGTAGACGGAGAGACCCAGTACTTC. Its protein is CASSQDWVDGETQYF.

There are a few counts of this clonotype. This chain uses TRBV5-1 with TRBJ2-1; TRBD2 aligns across 8 bases. The CDR3 length is 15 residues. After removal of 4 bases from V and 6 bases from J, the junction contained 9 bases not matched to a gene. The V gene's germline CDR1 is SGHRS and CDR2 YFSETQ. The CDR3 nucleotides read TGCGCCAGCAGCCGGCGCGCGGGGGGTCCCAATGAGCAGTTCTTC. Amino acid sequence: CASSRRAGGPNEQFF.

Only a few counts were recorded for this clonotype. The V and J genes are TRBV7-2 and TRBJ2-3; TRBD1 aligns across 8 bases. The J segment lost 0 bases and the V segment lost 4 bases, leaving 6 bases of the junction unmatched. Looked up from germline, CDR1 is SGHTA and CDR2 is FQGNSA. The CDR3 is 16 amino acids. The CDR3 coding sequence is TGTGCCAGCAGCTCGACAGGGGTGTCCAGCACAGATACGCAGTATTTT. This codes for CASSSTGVSSTDTQYF. Complete variable domain (other parts from reference TRBV7-2 and TRBJ2-3): GAGVSQSPSNKVTEKGKDVELRCDPISGHTALYWYRQSLGQGLEFLIYFQGNSAPDKSGLPSDRFSAERTGGSVSTLTIQRTQQEDSAVYLCASSSTGVSSTDTQYFGPGTRLTVL.

The V and J genes are TRBV12-3 or TRBV12-4 and TRBJ2-1; 9 bases align to TRBD1. The length of the CDR3 is 20 residues. The trim removed 6 bases at V and 5 bases at J, leaving 23 bases unmatched. CDR3 loop: CASRPNRGLIVFRSDNEQFF. In nucleotides, the CDR3 is TGTGCCAGCAGACCGAACAGGGGGCTAATCGTATTTCGGTCGGACAATGAGCAGTTCTTC.

The V call is TRBV3-1, the J call TRBJ2-4, with D perhaps being TRBD1 or TRBD2 (5 bases each). The end of the DNA is better explained by TRBJ2-7, so the J call may be wrong. CDR1 LGHDT and CDR2 YNNKEL come from the germline V gene (reference sequence). This CDR3 comprises 13 residues. CDR3 nucleotides: TGTGCCAGCAGCCAAGTTGGGGACGTCGAGCAGTACTTC. This gives the protein CASSQVGDVEQYF.

This clonotype was observed a few times. The chain combines TRBV18 with TRBJ2-1; the D is unclear. Germline-derived CDR1 and CDR2 are KGHSH and LQKENI. Between the trimmed V and J ends, which lost 5 bases and 5 bases, there was a span of 7 bases. CDR3 length: 12 amino acids. The CDR3 loop is CASSELNNEQFF. In DNA form, the CDR3 reads TGTGCCAGCTCAGAGTTGAACAATGAGCAGTTCTTC.

The chain employs TRBV2 and TRBJ1-2; TRBD1 matches at 7 bases. V lost 4 bases to trimming and J lost 8 bases; unmatched junction nucleotides: 10. Germline V lookup: CDR1 SNHLY, CDR2 FYNNEI. This CDR3 has 14 residues. CDR3 residues: CASSVEGGEKGYTF. In DNA, the CDR3 is TGTGCCAGCAGTGTGGAAGGGGGCGAAAAAGGCTACACCTTC.

This clonotype was seen ten or more times. At one of its ends the junction is not consistent with the germline gene, which may arise from a read error. The chain combines TRBV3-1 with TRBJ2-7; 10 nucleotides align to TRBD1. CDR1 LGHDT and CDR2 YNNKEL come from the germline V gene (reference sequence). The CDR3 contains 15 residues. DNA for the CDR3: TGCGCCAGCAGCCAAGTGGGACAGGGGTCCTACGAGCAGTACTTC. Protein sequence: CASSQVGQGSYEQYF.

This clonotype has only a few counts. The chain links TRBV7-2 to TRBJ1-2; D not certain. The CDR3 runs to 15 residues. Germline-derived CDR1 and CDR2 are SGHTA and FQGNSA. V dropped 4 bases and J dropped 3 bases, with 15 bases sitting between them. This CDR3 reads CASSSQTRAYYGYTF. DNA of the CDR3: TGTGCCAGCAGCTCTCAAACCCGGGCCTACTATGGCTACACCTTC.

This clonotype was seen at least ten times. The chain carries TRBV9 and TRBJ2-1, with a tentative D call TRBD1 (6 bases). This CDR3 is 15 amino acids long. Germline values: CDR1 SGDLS, CDR2 YYNGEE. The germline V and J ends were trimmed by 2 bases and 8 bases, with 17 bases remaining between them. This CDR3 is CASSVRDTFQDEQFF. The CDR3 bases are TGTGCCAGCAGCGTCCGGGACACATTTCAGGATGAGCAGTTCTTC.